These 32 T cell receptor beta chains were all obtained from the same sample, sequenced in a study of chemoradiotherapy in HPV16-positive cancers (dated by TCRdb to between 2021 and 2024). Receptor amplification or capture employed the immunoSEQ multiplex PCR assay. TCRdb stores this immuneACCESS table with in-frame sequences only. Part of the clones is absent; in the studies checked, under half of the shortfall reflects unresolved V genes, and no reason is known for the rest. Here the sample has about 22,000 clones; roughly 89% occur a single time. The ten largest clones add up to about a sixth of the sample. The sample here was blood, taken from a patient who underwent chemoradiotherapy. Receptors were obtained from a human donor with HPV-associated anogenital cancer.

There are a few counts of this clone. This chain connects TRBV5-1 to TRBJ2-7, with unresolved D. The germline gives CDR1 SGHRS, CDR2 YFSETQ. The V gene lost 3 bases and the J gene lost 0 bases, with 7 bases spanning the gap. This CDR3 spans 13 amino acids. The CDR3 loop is CASSSGPSYEQYF. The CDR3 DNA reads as TGCGCCAGCAGCTCCGGGCCCTCCTACGAGCAGTACTTC.

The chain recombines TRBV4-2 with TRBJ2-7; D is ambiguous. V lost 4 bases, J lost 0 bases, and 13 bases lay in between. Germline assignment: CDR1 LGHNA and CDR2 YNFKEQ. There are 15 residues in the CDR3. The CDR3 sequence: CASSPRHLSSYEQYF. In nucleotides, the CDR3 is TGTGCCAGCAGCCCGCGACACCTGAGCTCCTACGAGCAGTACTTC.

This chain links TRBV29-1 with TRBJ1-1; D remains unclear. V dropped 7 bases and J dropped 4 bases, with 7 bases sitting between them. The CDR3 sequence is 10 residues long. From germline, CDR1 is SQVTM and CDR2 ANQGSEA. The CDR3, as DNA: TGCAGCGAAAAGCTCACTGAAGCTTTCTTT. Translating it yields CSEKLTEAFF.

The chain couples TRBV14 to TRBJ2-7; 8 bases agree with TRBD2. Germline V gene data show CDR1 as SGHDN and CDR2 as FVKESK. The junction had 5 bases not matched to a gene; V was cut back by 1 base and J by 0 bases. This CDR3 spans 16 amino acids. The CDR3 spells CASSQGPGLDSYEQYF. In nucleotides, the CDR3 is TGTGCCAGCAGCCAAGGACCGGGACTAGACTCCTACGAGCAGTACTTC.

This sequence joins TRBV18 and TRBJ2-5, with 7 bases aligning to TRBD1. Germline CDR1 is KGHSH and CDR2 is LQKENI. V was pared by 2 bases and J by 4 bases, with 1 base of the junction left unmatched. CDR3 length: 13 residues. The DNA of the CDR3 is TGTGCCAGCTCACCAAGGGGGCGAGAGACCCAGTACTTC. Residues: CASSPRGRETQYF. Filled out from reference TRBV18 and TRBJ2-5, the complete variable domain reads NAGVMQNPRHLVRRRGQEARLRCSPMKGHSHVYWYRQLPEEGLKFMVYLQKENIIDESGMPKERFSAEFPKEGPSILRIQQVVRGDSAAYFCASSPRGRETQYFGPGTRLLVL.

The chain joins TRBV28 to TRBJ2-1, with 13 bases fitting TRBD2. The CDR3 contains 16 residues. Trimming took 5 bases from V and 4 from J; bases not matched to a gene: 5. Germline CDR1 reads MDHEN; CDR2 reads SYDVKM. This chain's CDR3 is CASSRWTSGSYNEQFF. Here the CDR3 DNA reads TGTGCCAGCAGTAGATGGACTAGCGGGAGTTACAATGAGCAGTTCTTC.

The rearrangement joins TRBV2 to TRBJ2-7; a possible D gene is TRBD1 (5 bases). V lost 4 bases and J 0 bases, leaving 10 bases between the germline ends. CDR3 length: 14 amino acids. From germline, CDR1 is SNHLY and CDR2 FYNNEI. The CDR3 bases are TGTGCCAGCAGTGCCCGACAGTACTCCTACGAGCAGTACTTC. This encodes CASSARQYSYEQYF.

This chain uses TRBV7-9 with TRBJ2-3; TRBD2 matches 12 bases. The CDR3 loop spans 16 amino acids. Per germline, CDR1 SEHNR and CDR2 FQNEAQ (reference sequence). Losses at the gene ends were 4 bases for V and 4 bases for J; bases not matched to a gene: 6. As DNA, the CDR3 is TGTGCCAGCAGCTCCAACAGACTAGCGGGAGCAGATACGCAGTATTTT. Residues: CASSSNRLAGADTQYF.

The CDR3 coding sequence is TGCGCCAGCAGCAACCGGGGGCGCGAGCAGTACTTC. Protein product: CASSNRGREQYF. The chain carries TRBV4-1 and TRBJ2-7, with D possibly called TRBD1 or TRBD2 (6 bases each). V shed 5 bases and J shed 6 bases, with 11 bases lying between them. CDR1 is MGHRA and CDR2 is YSYEKL in the germline V gene. This CDR3 spans 12 amino acids.

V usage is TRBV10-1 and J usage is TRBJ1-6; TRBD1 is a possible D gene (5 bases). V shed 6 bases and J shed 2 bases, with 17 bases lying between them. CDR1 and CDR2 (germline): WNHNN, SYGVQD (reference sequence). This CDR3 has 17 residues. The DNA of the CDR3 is TGCGCCAGCAGCCTCCACAGGAGTCGGACCTATAATTCACCCCTCCACTTT. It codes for CASSLHRSRTYNSPLHF.

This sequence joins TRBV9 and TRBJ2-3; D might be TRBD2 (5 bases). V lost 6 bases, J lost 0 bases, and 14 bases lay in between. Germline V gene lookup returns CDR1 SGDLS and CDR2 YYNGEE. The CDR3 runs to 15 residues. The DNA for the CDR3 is TGTGCCAGCACCGCCGGAGGACGTAGCACAGATACGCAGTATTTT. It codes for CASTAGGRSTDTQYF.

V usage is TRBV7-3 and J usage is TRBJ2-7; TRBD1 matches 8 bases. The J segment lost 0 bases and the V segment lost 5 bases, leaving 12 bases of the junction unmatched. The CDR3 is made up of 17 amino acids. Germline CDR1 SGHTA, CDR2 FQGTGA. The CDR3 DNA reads TGTGCCAGCAGCCCAACCGACCGGGACAGGTGCTCCTACGAGCAGTACTTC. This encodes CASSPTDRDRCSYEQYF.

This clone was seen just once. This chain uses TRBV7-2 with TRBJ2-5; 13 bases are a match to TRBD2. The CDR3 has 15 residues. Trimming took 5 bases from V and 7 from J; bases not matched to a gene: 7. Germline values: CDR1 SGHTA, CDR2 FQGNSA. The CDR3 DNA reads TGTGCCAGCAGCGGTACTAGCGGGGGGGTTGGGACCCAGTACTTC. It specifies CASSGTSGGVGTQYF.

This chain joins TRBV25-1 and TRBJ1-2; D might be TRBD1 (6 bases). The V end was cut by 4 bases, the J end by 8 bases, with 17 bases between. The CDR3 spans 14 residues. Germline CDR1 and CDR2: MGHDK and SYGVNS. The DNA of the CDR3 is TGTGCCAGCAGTGTTTCAGGGGCCGCGAGGGGCTACACCTTC. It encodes CASSVSGAARGYTF.

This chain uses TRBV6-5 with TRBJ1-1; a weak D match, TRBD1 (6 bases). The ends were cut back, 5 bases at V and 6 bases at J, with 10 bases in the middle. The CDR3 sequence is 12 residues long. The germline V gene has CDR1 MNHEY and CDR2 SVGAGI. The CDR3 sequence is CASSPGGPEAFF. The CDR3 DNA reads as TGTGCCAGCAGTCCGGGGGGGCCTGAAGCTTTCTTT.

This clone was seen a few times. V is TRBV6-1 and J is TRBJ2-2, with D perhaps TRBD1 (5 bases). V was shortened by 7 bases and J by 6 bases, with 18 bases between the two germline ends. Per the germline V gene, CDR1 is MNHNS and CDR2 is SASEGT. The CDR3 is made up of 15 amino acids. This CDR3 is CASKLGRGNAGELFF. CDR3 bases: TGTGCCAGCAAACTGGGAAGGGGCAACGCCGGGGAGCTGTTTTTT.

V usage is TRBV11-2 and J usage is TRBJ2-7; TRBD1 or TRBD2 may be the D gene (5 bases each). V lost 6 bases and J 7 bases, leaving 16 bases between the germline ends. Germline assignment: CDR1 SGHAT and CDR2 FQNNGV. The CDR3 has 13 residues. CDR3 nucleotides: TGTGCCAGCAGGTACAAGAGCGGACATGAGCAGTACTTC. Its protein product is CASRYKSGHEQYF.

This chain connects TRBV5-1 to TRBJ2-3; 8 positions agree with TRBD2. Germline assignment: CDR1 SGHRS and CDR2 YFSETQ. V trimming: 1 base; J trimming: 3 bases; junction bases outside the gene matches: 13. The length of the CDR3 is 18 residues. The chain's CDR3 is CASSLTLGSGRATDTQYF. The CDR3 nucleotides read TGCGCCAGCAGCTTGACCCTAGGCAGCGGGAGAGCGACAGATACGCAGTATTTT.

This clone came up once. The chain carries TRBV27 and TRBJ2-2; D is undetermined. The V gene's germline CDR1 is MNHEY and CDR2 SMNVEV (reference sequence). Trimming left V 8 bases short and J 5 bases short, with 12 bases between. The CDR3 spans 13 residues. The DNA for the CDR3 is TGTGCCAGCCGGACGTCCAAAACCGGGGAGCTGTTTTTT. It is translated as CASRTSKTGELFF.

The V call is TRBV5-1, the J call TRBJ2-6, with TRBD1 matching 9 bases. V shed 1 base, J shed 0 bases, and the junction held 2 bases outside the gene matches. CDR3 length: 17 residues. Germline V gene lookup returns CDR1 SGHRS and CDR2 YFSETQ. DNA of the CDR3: TGCGCCAGCAGCTTGACAGGGGGCAGCTCTGGGGCCAACGTCCTGACTTTC. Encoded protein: CASSLTGGSSGANVLTF.

CDR3: CASSLTDIYEQYF. CDR3 nucleotide sequence: TGTGCCAGCAGTTTAACGGACATATACGAGCAGTACTTC. The J gene is TRBJ2-7, the V gene TRBV28; the D gene is possibly TRBD1 (5 bases). Germline V gives CDR1 MDHEN, CDR2 SYDVKM. The V end was cut by 2 bases, the J end by 4 bases, with 9 bases between. The CDR3 has 13 amino acids.

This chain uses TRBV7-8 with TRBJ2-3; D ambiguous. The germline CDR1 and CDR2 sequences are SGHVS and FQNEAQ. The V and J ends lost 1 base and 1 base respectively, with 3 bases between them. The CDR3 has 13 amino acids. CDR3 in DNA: TGTGCCAGCAGCTTAGGCCGCACAGATACGCAGTATTTT. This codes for CASSLGRTDTQYF.

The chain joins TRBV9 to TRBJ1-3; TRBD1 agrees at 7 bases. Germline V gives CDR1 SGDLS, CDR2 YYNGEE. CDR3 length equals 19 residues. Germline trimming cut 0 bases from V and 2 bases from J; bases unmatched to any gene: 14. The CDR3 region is CASSVDGVGGSPPGNTIYF. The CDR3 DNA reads TGTGCCAGCAGCGTAGACGGGGTAGGGGGCAGCCCTCCTGGAAACACCATATATTTT.

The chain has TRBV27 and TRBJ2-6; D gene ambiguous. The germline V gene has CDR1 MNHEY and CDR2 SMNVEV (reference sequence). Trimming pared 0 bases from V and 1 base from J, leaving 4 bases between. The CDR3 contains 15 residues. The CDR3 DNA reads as TGTGCCAGCAGTTTATCGGGGTCTGGGGCCAACGTCCTGACTTTC. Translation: CASSLSGSGANVLTF.

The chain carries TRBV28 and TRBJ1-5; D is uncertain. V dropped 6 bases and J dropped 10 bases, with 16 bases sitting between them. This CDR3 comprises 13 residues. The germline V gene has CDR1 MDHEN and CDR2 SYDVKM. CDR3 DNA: TGTGCCAGCAGGCCGAACCCGGGCCGACCCCAGCATTTT. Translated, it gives CASRPNPGRPQHF. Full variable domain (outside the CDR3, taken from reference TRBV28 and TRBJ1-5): DVKVTQSSRYLVKRTGEKVFLECVQDMDHENMFWYRQDPGLGLRLIYFSYDVKMKEKGDIPEGYSVSREKKERFSLILESASTNQTSMYLCASRPNPGRPQHFGDGTRLSIL.

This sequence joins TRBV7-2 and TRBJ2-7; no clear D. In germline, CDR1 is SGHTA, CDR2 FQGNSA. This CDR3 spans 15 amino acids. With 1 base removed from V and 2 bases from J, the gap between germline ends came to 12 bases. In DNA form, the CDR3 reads TGTGCCAGCAGCTTAGTGCCCCAAGCTACCTACGAGCAGTACTTC. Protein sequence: CASSLVPQATYEQYF.

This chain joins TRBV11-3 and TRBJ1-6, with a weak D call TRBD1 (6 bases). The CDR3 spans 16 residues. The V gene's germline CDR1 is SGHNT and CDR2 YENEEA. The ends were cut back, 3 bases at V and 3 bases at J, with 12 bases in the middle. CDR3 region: CASSFEDSLYNSPLHF. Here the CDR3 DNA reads TGTGCCAGCAGCTTTGAGGACAGCCTCTATAATTCACCCCTCCACTTT.

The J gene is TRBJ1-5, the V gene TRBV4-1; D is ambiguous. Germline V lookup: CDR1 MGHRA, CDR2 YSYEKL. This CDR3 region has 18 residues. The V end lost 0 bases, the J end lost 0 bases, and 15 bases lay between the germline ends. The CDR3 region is CASSQDPGLSYSNQPQHF. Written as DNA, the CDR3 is TGCGCCAGCAGCCAAGACCCGGGTCTCAGCTATAGCAATCAGCCCCAGCATTTT.

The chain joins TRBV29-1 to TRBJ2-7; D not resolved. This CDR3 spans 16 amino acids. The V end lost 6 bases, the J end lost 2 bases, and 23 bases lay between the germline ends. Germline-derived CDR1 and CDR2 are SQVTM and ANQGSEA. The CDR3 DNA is TGCAGCGTCCGACCTATAGGCCGGACGGGCGCCTACGAGCAGTACTTC. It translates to CSVRPIGRTGAYEQYF.

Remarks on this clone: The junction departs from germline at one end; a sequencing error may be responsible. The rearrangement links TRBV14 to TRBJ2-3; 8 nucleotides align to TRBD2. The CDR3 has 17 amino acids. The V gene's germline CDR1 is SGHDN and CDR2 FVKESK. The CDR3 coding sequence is TGTGCCAGCAGCCAAGGCCTCGGGGGGGGATCCACAAATACGCAGTATTTT. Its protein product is CASSQGLGGGSTNTQYF.

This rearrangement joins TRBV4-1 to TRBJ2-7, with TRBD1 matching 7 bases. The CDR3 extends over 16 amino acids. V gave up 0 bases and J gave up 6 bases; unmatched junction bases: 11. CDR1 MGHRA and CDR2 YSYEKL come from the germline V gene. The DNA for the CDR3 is TGCGCCAGCAGCCAAGATTTAGGGGACAGCTTTGTCGAGCAGTACTTC. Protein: CASSQDLGDSFVEQYF.

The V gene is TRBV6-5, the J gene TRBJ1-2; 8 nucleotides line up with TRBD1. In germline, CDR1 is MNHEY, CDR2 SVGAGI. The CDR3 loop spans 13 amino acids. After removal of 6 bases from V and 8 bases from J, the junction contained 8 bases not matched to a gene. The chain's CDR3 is CASRPPGGRGYTF. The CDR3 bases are TGTGCCAGCAGACCTCCAGGGGGCCGAGGCTACACCTTC.